The present T cell receptor beta chain was sequenced within a study of shared clonotypes between healthy human individuals. V was pared by 6 bases and J by 1 base, with 17 bases between. CDR3 length: 16 residues. Germline lookup yields CDR1 MNHEY and CDR2 SMNVEV (reference sequence). The protocol was immunoSEQ multiplex PCR, while the TCRdb copy is restricted to in-frame clones and leaves out a portion. Among 550,000 to 650,000 clones listed, about 96% were seen once. On this clone itself: What it binds is unknown.

Only CD45RO-negative cells positively selected for CCR7 counted as naive CD8 cells, so terminally differentiated effector memory CD45RA+ cells were excluded. Each sample came from a Caucasian adult donor living in Nashville, Tennessee. The study, taken as a whole, reports: Only blood underwent sampling, and tissue repertoires likely differ. Measured sharing among donors was expected to vary with sequencing depth.

The TCR was taken from a woman in her twenties or thirties in good health. The rearrangement joins TRBV27 to TRBJ2-3; TRBD2 is a possible D gene (5 bases). Source material: naive CD8+ T cells sorted from blood. CDR3: CASSPRWVSGTDTQYF. The CDR3, as DNA: TGTGCCAGCAGCCCTAGGTGGGTTAGCGGCACAGATACGCAGTATTTT.